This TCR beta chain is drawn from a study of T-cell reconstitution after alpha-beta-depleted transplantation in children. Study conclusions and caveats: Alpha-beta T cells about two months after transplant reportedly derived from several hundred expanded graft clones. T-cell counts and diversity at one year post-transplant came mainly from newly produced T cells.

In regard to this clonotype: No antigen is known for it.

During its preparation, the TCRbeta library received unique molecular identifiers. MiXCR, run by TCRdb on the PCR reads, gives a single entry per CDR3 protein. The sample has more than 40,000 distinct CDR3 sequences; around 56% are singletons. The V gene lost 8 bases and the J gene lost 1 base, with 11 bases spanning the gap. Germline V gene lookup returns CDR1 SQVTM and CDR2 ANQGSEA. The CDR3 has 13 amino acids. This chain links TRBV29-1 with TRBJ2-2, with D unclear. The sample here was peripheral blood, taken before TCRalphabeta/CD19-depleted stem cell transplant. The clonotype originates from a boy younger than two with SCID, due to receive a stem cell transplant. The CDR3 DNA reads TGCAGCCGGGTGGGCCGGAACACCGGGGAGCTGTTTTTT. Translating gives CSRVGRNTGELFF.